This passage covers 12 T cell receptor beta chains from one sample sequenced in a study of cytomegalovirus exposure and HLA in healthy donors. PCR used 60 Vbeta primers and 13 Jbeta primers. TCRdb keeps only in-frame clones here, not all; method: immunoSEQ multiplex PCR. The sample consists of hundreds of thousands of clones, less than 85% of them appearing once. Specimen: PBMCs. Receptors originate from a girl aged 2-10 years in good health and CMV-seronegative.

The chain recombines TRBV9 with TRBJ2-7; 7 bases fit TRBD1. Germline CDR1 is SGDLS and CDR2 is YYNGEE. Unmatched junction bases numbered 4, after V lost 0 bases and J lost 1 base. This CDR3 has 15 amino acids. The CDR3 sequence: CASSVETGKSYEQYF. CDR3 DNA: TGTGCCAGCAGCGTAGAGACAGGGAAGTCCTACGAGCAGTACTTC.

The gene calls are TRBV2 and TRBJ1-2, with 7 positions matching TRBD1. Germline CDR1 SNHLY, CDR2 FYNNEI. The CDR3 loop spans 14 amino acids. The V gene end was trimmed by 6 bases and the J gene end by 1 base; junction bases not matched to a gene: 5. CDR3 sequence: CASRGTEYNYGYTF. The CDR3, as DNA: TGTGCCAGCAGGGGGACAGAATATAACTATGGCTACACCTTC. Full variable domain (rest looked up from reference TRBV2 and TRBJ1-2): EPEVTQTPSHQVTQMGQEVILRCVPISNHLYFYWYRQILGQKVEFLVSFYNNEISEKSEIFDDQFSVERPDGSNFTLKIRSTKLEDSAMYFCASRGTEYNYGYTFGSGTRLTVV.

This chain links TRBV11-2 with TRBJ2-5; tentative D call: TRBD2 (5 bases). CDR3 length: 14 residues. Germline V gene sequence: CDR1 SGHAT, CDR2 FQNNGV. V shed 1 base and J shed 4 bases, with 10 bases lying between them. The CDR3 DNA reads TGTGCCAGCAGCTTAGGGGCGGGTGGAGAGACCCAGTACTTC. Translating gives CASSLGAGGETQYF.

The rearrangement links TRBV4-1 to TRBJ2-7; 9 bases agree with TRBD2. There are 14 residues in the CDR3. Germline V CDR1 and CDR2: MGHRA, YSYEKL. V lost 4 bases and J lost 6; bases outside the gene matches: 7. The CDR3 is CASSPTPTSGEQYF. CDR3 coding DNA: TGCGCCAGCAGCCCCACCCCGACTAGCGGCGAGCAGTACTTC.

The CDR3 sequence is CSVKSGTAVSYNEQFF. CDR3 nucleotide sequence: TGCAGCGTTAAATCGGGTACGGCCGTCTCCTACAATGAGCAGTTCTTC. This rearrangement joins TRBV29-1 to TRBJ2-1, with no clear D. The germline CDR1 and CDR2 sequences are SQVTM and ANQGSEA. The CDR3 sequence is 16 residues long. V was trimmed by 5 bases and J by 0 bases, leaving 17 bases between them.

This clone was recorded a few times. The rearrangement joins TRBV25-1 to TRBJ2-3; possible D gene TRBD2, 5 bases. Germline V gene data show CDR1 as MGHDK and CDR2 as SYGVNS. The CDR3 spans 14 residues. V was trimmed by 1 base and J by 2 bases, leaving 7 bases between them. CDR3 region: CASSESGFTDTQYF. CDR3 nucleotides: TGTGCCAGCAGTGAATCGGGATTCACAGATACGCAGTATTTT.

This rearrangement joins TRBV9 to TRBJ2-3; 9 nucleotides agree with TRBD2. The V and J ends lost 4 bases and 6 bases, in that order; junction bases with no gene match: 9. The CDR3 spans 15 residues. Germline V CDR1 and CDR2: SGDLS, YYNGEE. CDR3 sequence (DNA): TGTGCCAGCAGCCGTTTTAGCGGGAGTCCCGATACGCAGTATTTT. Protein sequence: CASSRFSGSPDTQYF.

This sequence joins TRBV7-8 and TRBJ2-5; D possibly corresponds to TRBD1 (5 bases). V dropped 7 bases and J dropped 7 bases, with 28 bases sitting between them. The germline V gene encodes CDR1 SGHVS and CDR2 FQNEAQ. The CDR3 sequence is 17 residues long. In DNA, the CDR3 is TGTGCCAGCACACCGACAGAGCTTGCCGGAAAGGTGGGGACCCAGTACTTC. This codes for CASTPTELAGKVGTQYF.

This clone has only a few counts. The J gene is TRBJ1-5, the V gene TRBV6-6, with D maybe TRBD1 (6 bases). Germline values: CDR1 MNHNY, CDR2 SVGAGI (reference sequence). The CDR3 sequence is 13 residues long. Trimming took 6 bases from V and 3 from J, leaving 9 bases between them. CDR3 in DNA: TGTGCCAGCAGGGGACACCTCAATCAGCCCCAGCATTTT. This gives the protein CASRGHLNQPQHF.

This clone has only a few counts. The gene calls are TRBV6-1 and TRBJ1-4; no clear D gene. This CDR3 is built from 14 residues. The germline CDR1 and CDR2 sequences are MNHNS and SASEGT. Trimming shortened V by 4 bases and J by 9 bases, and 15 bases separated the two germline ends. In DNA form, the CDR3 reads TGTGCCAGCAGTGCCCGATCTCGGGTCCAAAAACTGTTTTTT. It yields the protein CASSARSRVQKLFF.

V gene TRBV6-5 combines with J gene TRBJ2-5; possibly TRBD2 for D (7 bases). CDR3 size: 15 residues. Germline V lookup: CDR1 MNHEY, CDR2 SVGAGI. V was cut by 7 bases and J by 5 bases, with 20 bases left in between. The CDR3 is CASTTSSGGGETQYF. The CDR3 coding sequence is TGTGCCAGCACCACTAGTTCGGGGGGCGGGGAGACCCAGTACTTC.

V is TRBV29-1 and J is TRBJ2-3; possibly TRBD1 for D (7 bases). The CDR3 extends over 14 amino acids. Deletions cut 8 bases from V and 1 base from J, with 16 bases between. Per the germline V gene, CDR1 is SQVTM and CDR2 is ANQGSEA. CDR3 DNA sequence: TGCAGCACCGCGACAGGGACTGGCACAGATACGCAGTATTTT. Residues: CSTATGTGTDTQYF.